Listed below are T cell receptor beta chains from one sample, sequenced in a study of vaccination effects on CD4 cells after COVID-19. Clones were read by immunoSEQ multiplex PCR, and TCRdb kept only the in-frame ones, dropping some. The profile shows about 79,000 clones, roughly 74% of them singletons. Their cognate antigens are unknown. Sequencing was performed on CD4+ T cells from PBMCs cultured with HCoV-229E spike peptides, taken before COVID-19 vaccination. These receptors came from a human donor who received a COVID-19 vaccine. CDR3s include the opening cysteine and the closing phenylalanine or tryptophan. The D gene is left open where the match is weak. Size is omitted from some rows. Given values are once, few, many or a class for expanded clones.

TRBJ1-6,TRBV4-3,.,.,TGCGCCAGCAGCCAAGTCCCTTCGGAGGGTCCCCTCCACTTT,CASSQVPSEGPLHF
TRBJ1-2,TRBV6-4,.,TRBD1,TGTGCCAGCAGTGGACAGGGTTTTGGCTACACCTTC,CASSGQGFGYTF
TRBJ2-2,TRBV10-3,.,.,TGTGCCATCAGGTCCGGGACCACGAACACCGGGGAGCTGTTTTTT,CAIRSGTTNTGELFF
TRBJ2-5,TRBV6-5,.,TRBD1,TGTGCCAGCAGTTCCTACCCCGCAGGGGGCGCAGAGACCCAGTACTTC,CASSSYPAGGAETQYF
TRBJ2-2,TRBV7-9,.,.,TGTGCCAGCAGCTTAGAATTGCGATTGAACACCGGGGAGCTGTTTTTT,CASSLELRLNTGELFF
TRBJ1-6,TRBV14,.,TRBD1,TGTGCCAGCAGCCGGCCGGGACAGTATAATTCACCCCTCCACTTT,CASSRPGQYNSPLHF
TRBJ1-1,TRBV30,.,.,TGTGCCTGGAGGGGGAGGGGGGAAGCTTTCTTT,CAWRGRGEAFF
TRBJ2-5,TRBV5-1,.,TRBD1,TGCGCCAGCAGCTTGAAAGGGGGCCGGGAGACCCAGTACTTC,CASSLKGGRETQYF
TRBJ2-1,TRBV7-2,.,.,TGTGCCAGCAGCTCGGACGTAAGCTCCTACAATGAGCAGTTCTTC,CASSSDVSSYNEQFF
TRBJ1-1,TRBV27,.,.,TGTGCCAGCAAAACCGGGACACCGAACACTGAAGCTTTCTTT,CASKTGTPNTEAFF
TRBJ2-3,TRBV7-9,.,.,TGTGCCAGCAGCTTAGGCGTAGGGGGAGATACGCAGTATTTT,CASSLGVGGDTQYF
TRBJ1-1,TRBV7-7,.,.,TGTGCCAGCAGCCCTCTCAGACTCGTGAACACTGAAGCTTTCTTT,CASSPLRLVNTEAFF
TRBJ1-2,TRBV5-6,.,.,TGTGCCAGCAGCTTGGTCGATCTAAATGGCTACACCTTC,CASSLVDLNGYTF
TRBJ2-1,TRBV7-2,.,.,TGTGCCAGCAGCCAAATGGGCGCGGGGACTCTCTACAATGAGCAGTTCTTC,CASSQMGAGTLYNEQFF
TRBJ2-5,TRBV27,.,TRBD2,TGTGCCAGCAGTTTCCGTCGGGGGGTTGGGGAGACCCAGTACTTC,CASSFRRGVGETQYF
TRBJ2-2,TRBV5-6,.,TRBD1,TGTGCCAGCAGCTTGGTGGGACAGGGGGCGACCGGGGAGCTGTTTTTT,CASSLVGQGATGELFF
TRBJ1-5,TRBV19,.,.,TGTGCCAGTAGTGCCGGGACAAAGGATCAGCCCCAGCATTTT,CASSAGTKDQPQHF
TRBJ1-4,TRBV6-5,.,.,TGTGCCAGCAGTTTCACAACTAATGAAAAACTGTTTTTT,CASSFTTNEKLFF
TRBJ2-2,TRBV19,few,TRBD1,TGTGCCAGTAGTACCTACAGGGGCGCGTACACCGGGGAGCTGTTTTTT,CASSTYRGAYTGELFF
TRBJ2-1,TRBV6-2/TRBV6-3,.,TRBD2,TGTGCCAGCAGTTATGACGGCGGGGGGGTGAGTGAGCAGTTCTTC,CASSYDGGGVSEQFF
TRBJ1-4,TRBV29-1,.,.,TGCAGCTCGCGAGGGGCAAATGAAAAACTGTTTTTT,CSSRGANEKLFF
TRBJ1-1,TRBV18,once,TRBD1,TGTGCCAGCTCAATTTCAGACAGGGGCACTGAAGCTTTCTTT,CASSISDRGTEAFF
TRBJ2-3,TRBV7-3,.,.,TGTGCCAGCAGCCCGGTCGGCGATACGCAGTATTTT,CASSPVGDTQYF
TRBJ2-1,TRBV6-2/TRBV6-3,.,.,TGTGCCAGCAGTTCAGCGGGTGTGGGCTACAATGAGCAGTTCTTC,CASSSAGVGYNEQFF
TRBJ2-1,TRBV4-2,once,TRBD1,TGTGCCAGCAGCCACTCGTCCGGGACAGGGGGGCGGAATGAGCAGTTCTTC,CASSHSSGTGGRNEQFF
TRBJ2-1,TRBV10-3,.,TRBD2,TGTGCCATCAGTGAGTCAGCTTTGGGGGGGGGCTACAATGAGCAGTTCTTC,CAISESALGGGYNEQFF
TRBJ1-6,TRBV30,.,.,TGTGCCTGGAGTTACACAGGGCGGTTGGTTTCACCCCTCCACTTT,CAWSYTGRLVSPLHF
TRBJ2-3,TRBV7-3,once,TRBD2,TGTGCCAGCAGCTTAAGAGGCGGGGGGGCATACACAGATACGCAGTATTTT,CASSLRGGGAYTDTQYF
TRBJ2-3,TRBV10-3,.,.,TGTGCCATCAGGCCCAGGGGGGGACTGGGCACAGATACGCAGTATTTT,CAIRPRGGLGTDTQYF